These T cell receptor beta chains were read from a single sample in a study of CD8 T cells in ankylosing spondylitis. TCRdb analysed the 5' RACE reads with MiXCR anew, one entry per CDR3 protein. Of more than 600,000 distinct CDR3 sequences detected, 15% to 20% appear once; the ten largest clones hold under 20%. Sequencing was done on a sample of blood, either unsorted or a sorted T cell fraction (not recorded which). These receptors all stem from a male donor with ankylosing spondylitis. The CDR3 runs from the conserved cysteine through the conserved F or W. D genes are given only for firm matches. Size is omitted from some rows. Given values are once, few, many or a class for expanded clones.

>NA|NA|TRBV12-3/TRBV12-4|TRBJ2-3
CASSLRGRGTDTQYF
TGTGCCAGCAGTTTACGTGGCAGGGGCACAGATACGCAGTATTTT
>NA|TRBD1|TRBV9|TRBJ1-2
CASSSLQGAGYTF
TGTGCCAGCAGCTCCCTACAGGGGGCTGGCTACACCTTC
>NA|TRBD2|TRBV12-3/TRBV12-4|TRBJ2-2
CASTRYSGRVTGELFF
TGTGCCAGCACCCGTTACAGCGGGAGGGTCACCGGGGAGCTGTTTTTT
>NA|TRBD2|TRBV7-9|TRBJ2-1
CANLPLAGETYNEQFF
TGTGCCAACTTGCCGTTGGCGGGGGAGACCTACAATGAGCAGTTCTTC
>many|NA|TRBV29-1|TRBJ2-5
CSVVAETQYF
TGCAGCGTTGTGGCGGAGACCCAGTACTTC
>NA|TRBD2|TRBV4-3|TRBJ2-7
CASSQGTSFSYEQYF
TGCGCCAGCAGCCAAGGGACTAGCTTTTCCTACGAGCAGTACTTC
>NA|NA|TRBV30|TRBJ2-7
CAWRYGEVGEQYF
TGTGCCTGGAGGTACGGAGAGGTCGGCGAGCAGTACTTC
>few|NA|TRBV7-9|TRBJ2-1
CASSLSMAGNEQFF
TGTGCCAGCAGCTTAAGTATGGCGGGCAATGAGCAGTTCTTC
>few|TRBD2|TRBV12-3/TRBV12-4|TRBJ2-1
CASSSQGRGGNEQFF
TGTGCCAGCAGTTCCCAGGGGCGGGGGGGGAATGAGCAGTTCTTC
>few|NA|TRBV12-3/TRBV12-4|TRBJ1-5
CASRSGSPGAQPQHF
TGTGCCAGCAGATCGGGATCCCCGGGCGCTCAGCCCCAGCATTTT
>few|NA|TRBV29-1|TRBJ2-2
CSVPQGSGELFF
TGCAGCGTGCCACAGGGTTCCGGGGAGCTGTTTTTT
>few|NA|TRBV9|TRBJ2-5
CASSVNSLVETQYF
TGTGCCAGCAGCGTAAATTCTCTAGTAGAGACCCAGTACTTC
>NA|TRBD2|TRBV5-6|TRBJ2-5
CASSLVTSGGYYQETQYF
TGTGCCAGCAGCTTGGTGACTAGCGGGGGTTACTACCAAGAGACCCAGTACTTC
>few|NA|TRBV10-1|TRBJ1-2
CASRSGAYGYTF
TGCGCCAGTAGAAGCGGGGCCTATGGCTACACCTTC
>few|NA|TRBV7-9|TRBJ2-5
CASSRAYQETQYF
TGTGCCAGCAGCCGGGCCTACCAAGAGACCCAGTACTTC
>NA|NA|TRBV20-1|TRBJ1-1
CSARFRGNTEAFF
TGCAGTGCTAGGTTCAGGGGAAACACTGAAGCTTTCTTT
>NA|TRBD1|TRBV10-3|TRBJ2-7
CAISESLTGAYEQYF
TGTGCCATCAGTGAGTCACTGACAGGGGCCTACGAGCAGTACTTC
>few|TRBD1|TRBV7-9|TRBJ2-1
CASSFQGAGEQFF
TGTGCCAGCAGCTTTCAGGGGGCCGGGGAGCAGTTCTTC
>NA|NA|TRBV12-3/TRBV12-4|TRBJ1-4
CASSQIDSKPNEKLFF
TGTGCCAGCAGCCAGATTGACAGTAAGCCAAATGAAAAACTGTTTTTT
>few|TRBD2|TRBV4-3|TRBJ2-1
CASSQDTRTSGSNEQFF
TGCGCCAGCAGCCAAGATACCAGGACTAGCGGGTCCAATGAGCAGTTCTTC
>few|NA|TRBV4-2|TRBJ2-3
CASSQDLWDSQNTDTQYF
TGTGCCAGCAGCCAAGATCTATGGGACTCCCAAAACACAGATACGCAGTATTTT
>few|NA|TRBV4-2|TRBJ2-3
CASSQVPLRDPDTQYF
TGTGCCAGCAGCCAAGTCCCCTTGCGGGACCCAGATACGCAGTATTTT
>NA|TRBD1|TRBV2|TRBJ1-3
CASSRGQGISGNTIYF
TGTGCCAGCAGTCGTGGACAGGGAATTTCCGGAAACACCATATATTTT
>NA|TRBD1|TRBV6-2/TRBV6-3|TRBJ1-4
CASSDRRTGDEKLFF
TGTGCCAGCAGTGATCGTCGGACAGGGGATGAAAAACTGTTTTTT
>few|NA|TRBV15|TRBJ2-1
CATSRDLRQGHNEQFF
TGTGCCACCAGCAGAGATTTAAGGCAGGGGCACAATGAGCAGTTCTTC
>few|TRBD1|TRBV20-1|TRBJ1-2
CSARGTGGNYGYTF
TGCAGTGCTAGAGGGACAGGGGGCAACTATGGCTACACCTTC
>few|TRBD1|TRBV6-5|TRBJ2-1
CASSYPRTGTGVHEQFF
TGTGCCAGCAGTTACCCACGCACCGGGACAGGGGTGCATGAGCAGTTCTTC